Included here is one TCR beta chain sequence, with context. One end of the junction is discordant with germline, which a read error may explain. These data belong to a study of tumor and adjacent non-tumor tissue in lung cancer. Overall study: The cohort had about a dozen adenocarcinoma, 2 squamous cell and 1 small cell patients. Patients were aged roughly 30 to 76, 9 to 10 men and about five women, stage I to III.

No cell sorting was done before RNA was extracted from the tissue. Germline V CDR1 and CDR2: SGHRS, YFSETQ. This CDR3 is built from 14 residues. A modified ARM-PCR protocol with three rounds of nested PCR amplified TCRbeta. TCRdb independently ran MiXCR on the multiplex PCR reads; one entry per CDR3 protein. This sample carries about 120,000 distinct CDR3 sequences, roughly 84% of them seen once, and the ten largest clones take approximately 22%. The source of this sequence is a man between 70 and 80 years old with non-small cell lung cancer. The chain carries TRBV5-1 and TRBJ2-1; TRBD2 agrees at 8 bases. The sample taken for sequencing was lung tumor tissue. The CDR3 loop reads CASSSRGLVSEQSF. The CDR3 DNA follows: TGCGCCAGCAGCTCAAGGGGACTAGTGAGTGAGCAGTCCTTC.